This TCR beta chain was retrieved from a study of blood T cells in healthy people across ages. Findings and limits, study-wide: Donors of long life had a larger count of naive CD4+ cells and greater diversity than aged donors.

A J-beta primer mix and a sample-barcoded 5' primer were used in a second PCR of roughly 6 to 12 cycles. TCRdb processed the 5' RACE reads anew with MiXCR; each CDR3 protein has one entry. The table records some 1.5 million distinct CDR3 sequences, roughly 27% of them present only once. Donors were healthy Caucasian individuals from Russia aged roughly 6 to 90. For every donor, a draw yielded approximately 9.8 milliliters of peripheral blood. They isolated at least 6 million PBMCs from each sample. This clonotype was counted between two and nine times. What it binds is unknown. At one end the junction does not follow the germline gene, possibly because of a read error. Germline V gene sequence: CDR1 SGHTA, CDR2 FQGTGA. The CDR3 spans 13 residues.

Sample: blood. The gene calls are TRBV7-3 and TRBJ2-2; D ambiguous. This TCR derives from a woman aged 25 to 39 in good health. Written as DNA, the CDR3 is TGTGCCAGCAGCGTAACTGATCCCGGGGAGCTGTTTTTT. Protein product: CASSVTDPGELFF.